This TCR beta chain was recorded in a study of blood T cell repertoires in COVID-19. Study background: From T cells, B-cell-depleted T cells, or PBMCs came the material, which was cDNA or gDNA.

Categorization into cohorts depended on clinical history that participants reported. The CDR3 is 16 residues long. Trimming removed 2 bases from V and 14 bases from J; junction bases left unmatched: 12. Per the germline V gene, CDR1 is MGHRA and CDR2 is YSYEKL. Here immunoSEQ multiplex PCR was the method, and the copy in TCRdb shows in-frame clones only, minus some. The sample shows around 250,000 clones, around 87% of them seen only once. The receptor's source is a woman aged 45-65 years who had recovered from COVID-19. The sequenced sample was PBMCs or T cells enriched from blood (not recorded which). The V call is TRBV4-1, the J call TRBJ1-6; 10 nucleotides agree with TRBD1. CDR3 nucleotides: TGCGCCAGCAGCCAACTTCCCGGGACAGGGGTCTCGACCCTCCACTTT. It encodes CASSQLPGTGVSTLHF.